These T cell receptor beta chains were read from a single sample in a study of T cell changes during pregnancy in multiple sclerosis. Using immunoSEQ multiplex PCR, the repertoire was profiled, and TCRdb retains in-frame clones only, with some absent. The sample includes about 59,000 clones, nearly 95% of them seen just once. Here the sequenced sample was CD8+ T cells from peripheral blood mononuclear cells, taken in the third trimester of pregnancy. All receptors derive from a female donor with multiple sclerosis, enrolled in a pregnancy study. CDR3s include the opening cysteine and the closing phenylalanine or tryptophan. Each record gives: V gene, clone size, J gene, CDR3 length, D gene, CDR3 DNA, CDR3 protein. D genes are given only for firm matches. Rows may omit the clone size; those that give it use once, few, many or a size class.

v_call: TRBV6-5; clone_size: .; j_call: TRBJ1-1; cdr3_length: 14; d_call: .; cdr3_nt: TGTGCCAGCAGTCCAGGGCTGGCTAGGACTGAAGCTTTCTTT; cdr3_aa: CASSPGLARTEAFF
v_call: TRBV7-9; clone_size: .; j_call: TRBJ2-7; cdr3_length: 14; d_call: TRBD2; cdr3_nt: TGTGCCAGCAGCCCCCCGCGGGAGAACTACGAGCAGTACTTC; cdr3_aa: CASSPPRENYEQYF
v_call: TRBV21-1; clone_size: .; j_call: TRBJ2-7; cdr3_length: 14; d_call: .; cdr3_nt: TGTGCCAGCAGCAGTCGCGGGAGTGGGTACGAGCAGTACTTC; cdr3_aa: CASSSRGSGYEQYF
v_call: TRBV9; clone_size: .; j_call: TRBJ2-3; cdr3_length: 14; d_call: .; cdr3_nt: TGTGCCAGCAGCGTGCAGCGGAGCACAGATACGCAGTATTTT; cdr3_aa: CASSVQRSTDTQYF
v_call: TRBV10-2; clone_size: .; j_call: TRBJ2-1; cdr3_length: 15; d_call: .; cdr3_nt: TGCGCCAGCAGTGAGTCGGGACTGACCTACAATGAGCAGTTCTTC; cdr3_aa: CASSESGLTYNEQFF
v_call: TRBV2; clone_size: .; j_call: TRBJ2-7; cdr3_length: 14; d_call: .; cdr3_nt: TGTGCCAGCAGTGGTCTCGCGGAAATGTACGAGCAGTACTTC; cdr3_aa: CASSGLAEMYEQYF
v_call: TRBV2; clone_size: .; j_call: TRBJ1-1; cdr3_length: 12; d_call: .; cdr3_nt: TGTGCCAGCAGTGACGGGGGGACTGAAGCTTTCTTT; cdr3_aa: CASSDGGTEAFF
v_call: TRBV11-1; clone_size: once; j_call: TRBJ2-4; cdr3_length: 14; d_call: TRBD2; cdr3_nt: TGTGCCAGCAGCTTAGAGGCGGGAGAAAACATTCAGTACTTC; cdr3_aa: CASSLEAGENIQYF
v_call: TRBV5-4; clone_size: .; j_call: TRBJ2-5; cdr3_length: 17; d_call: .; cdr3_nt: TGTGCCAGCAGCCACCCCCGGGGGAGCGGAGCACAAGAGACCCAGTACTTC; cdr3_aa: CASSHPRGSGAQETQYF
v_call: TRBV9; clone_size: .; j_call: TRBJ2-7; cdr3_length: 17; d_call: TRBD2; cdr3_nt: TGTGCCAGCAGCCCCCGGCCCTGGACTAGCGGGAACTACGAGCAGTACTTC; cdr3_aa: CASSPRPWTSGNYEQYF
v_call: TRBV6-6; clone_size: .; j_call: TRBJ2-5; cdr3_length: 15; d_call: .; cdr3_nt: TGTGCCAGCAGCTACGGGCCGGCCCTCCAAGAGACCCAGTACTTC; cdr3_aa: CASSYGPALQETQYF
v_call: TRBV9; clone_size: .; j_call: TRBJ2-3; cdr3_length: 13; d_call: .; cdr3_nt: TGTGCCAGCAGTGGGGCGGAGGGGGATACGCAGTATTTT; cdr3_aa: CASSGAEGDTQYF
v_call: TRBV29-1; clone_size: .; j_call: TRBJ1-1; cdr3_length: 13; d_call: .; cdr3_nt: TGCAGCGTTGAAGATTCAGGGTCAGCTGAAGCTTTCTTT; cdr3_aa: CSVEDSGSAEAFF
v_call: TRBV30; clone_size: .; j_call: TRBJ1-1; cdr3_length: 12; d_call: .; cdr3_nt: TGTGCCTGGGGACAGACGAACACTGAAGCTTTCTTT; cdr3_aa: CAWGQTNTEAFF
v_call: TRBV2; clone_size: .; j_call: TRBJ1-1; cdr3_length: 13; d_call: .; cdr3_nt: TGTGCCAGCAGTGAATATAGTAACACTGAAGCTTTCTTT; cdr3_aa: CASSEYSNTEAFF
v_call: TRBV9; clone_size: .; j_call: TRBJ2-7; cdr3_length: 13; d_call: .; cdr3_nt: TGTGCCAGCAGCGTAGGCCTAACCTACGAGCAGTACTTC; cdr3_aa: CASSVGLTYEQYF
v_call: TRBV19; clone_size: .; j_call: TRBJ1-1; cdr3_length: 13; d_call: .; cdr3_nt: TGTGCCAGTAGTATGGGGGCGGTCACTGAAGCTTTCTTT; cdr3_aa: CASSMGAVTEAFF
v_call: TRBV6-5; clone_size: .; j_call: TRBJ2-7; cdr3_length: 16; d_call: TRBD1; cdr3_nt: TGTGCCAGCAGTTACTCATCCGGGACAGGTTCCTACGAGCAGTACTTC; cdr3_aa: CASSYSSGTGSYEQYF
v_call: TRBV9; clone_size: .; j_call: TRBJ1-2; cdr3_length: 12; d_call: .; cdr3_nt: TGTGCCAGCAGCGCCCGCGGGGACCCAGGGACCTTC; cdr3_aa: CASSARGDPGTF
v_call: TRBV19; clone_size: .; j_call: TRBJ2-1; cdr3_length: 15; d_call: TRBD2; cdr3_nt: TGTGCCAGTAGTCAACTAGCGGGAGGGGATAATGAGCAGTTCTTC; cdr3_aa: CASSQLAGGDNEQFF
v_call: TRBV18; clone_size: .; j_call: TRBJ1-2; cdr3_length: 13; d_call: .; cdr3_nt: TGTGCCAGCTCAAACGGGGGGAACTATGGCTACACCTTC; cdr3_aa: CASSNGGNYGYTF
v_call: TRBV6-4; clone_size: once; j_call: TRBJ2-6; cdr3_length: 20; d_call: TRBD2; cdr3_nt: TGTGCCAGCAGTGACTCAGCTAGCGGGAGCTCAGGCTCTGGGGCCAACGTCCTGACTTTC; cdr3_aa: CASSDSASGSSGSGANVLTF
v_call: TRBV29-1; clone_size: .; j_call: TRBJ1-1; cdr3_length: 15; d_call: TRBD1; cdr3_nt: TGCAGCGTCCGTTTTACAGGGGCCATGAACACTGAAGCTTTCTTT; cdr3_aa: CSVRFTGAMNTEAFF
v_call: TRBV6-5; clone_size: .; j_call: TRBJ2-1; cdr3_length: 15; d_call: TRBD2; cdr3_nt: TGTGCCAGCAGTTACGTCGGGGGGAAAAACAATGAGCAGTTCTTC; cdr3_aa: CASSYVGGKNNEQFF
v_call: TRBV2; clone_size: .; j_call: TRBJ2-5; cdr3_length: 14; d_call: TRBD1; cdr3_nt: TGTGCCAGCAGCCCGACAGGGGGCCAAGAGACCCAGTACTTC; cdr3_aa: CASSPTGGQETQYF
v_call: TRBV7-9; clone_size: .; j_call: TRBJ1-5; cdr3_length: 14; d_call: TRBD1; cdr3_nt: TGTGCCAGCAGCCGCGGGACAGAGGATCAGCCCCAGCATTTT; cdr3_aa: CASSRGTEDQPQHF
v_call: TRBV25-1; clone_size: .; j_call: TRBJ1-4; cdr3_length: 15; d_call: .; cdr3_nt: TGTGCCAGCAGCACACCTGAACAGACTAATGAAAAACTGTTTTTT; cdr3_aa: CASSTPEQTNEKLFF
v_call: TRBV7-2; clone_size: once; j_call: TRBJ1-1; cdr3_length: 13; d_call: .; cdr3_nt: TGTGCCAGCAGCGTGGACAAGAACACTGAAGCTTTCTTT; cdr3_aa: CASSVDKNTEAFF